These T cell receptor beta chains were read from a single sample in a study of blood T cell repertoires in COVID-19. Assay: immunoSEQ multiplex PCR; the TCRdb copy retains only in-frame clones and omits some. The table has approximately 130,000 clones, around 88% seen once. Specimen: peripheral blood. The receptors were sampled from a woman in her forties or fifties who had recovered from COVID-19. The conserved cysteine and the conserved F or W are not part of the CDR3 here. A D gene is named only where the DNA matches it firmly.

j_gene | v_gene | d_gene | CDR3aa
TRBJ2-1 | TRBV3-1/TRBV3-2 | . | ASSPHRGAGVPGSYNEQF
TRBJ2-7 | TRBV1 | . | TSSRRGLPAYEQY
TRBJ1-1 | TRBV6-5 | . | ASRKLLNTEAF
TRBJ2-2 | TRBV2 | . | ASSQGPPVTGELF
TRBJ1-1 | TRBV30 | . | AWSGGHGTEAF
TRBJ1-4 | TRBV5-6 | . | ASSLMRRGPNEKLF
TRBJ1-1 | TRBV19 | . | ASSITGNTEAF
TRBJ2-1 | TRBV7-7 | TRBD2 | ASSSGLGNNEQF
TRBJ1-2 | TRBV4-3 | . | ASSQEDGEGGYT
TRBJ2-7 | TRBV6-4 | . | ASSPTGRGGEQY
TRBJ2-7 | TRBV15 | TRBD2 | ATSRDPGLAGAYEQY
TRBJ2-3 | TRBV7-2 | . | ASSLRHRTDTQY
TRBJ2-1 | TRBV5-4 | . | ASSLEVLAREQF
TRBJ2-7 | TRBV5-1 | TRBD1 | ASRGQGYEQY
TRBJ2-1 | TRBV6-6 | . | ASSQGQTNEQF
TRBJ2-2 | TRBV7-7 | . | ASSLGTSSGELL
TRBJ2-1 | TRBV4-3 | TRBD2 | ASSQEVQREGNEQF
TRBJ2-1 | TRBV7-3 | . | ASSFDRNNEQF
TRBJ1-2 | TRBV19 | . | ASTRGDGGYT
TRBJ2-7 | TRBV6-2/TRBV6-3 | TRBD2 | ASSCREGRSYEQY
TRBJ1-2 | TRBV10-1 | TRBD1 | ASSETGTGGDPNYGYT
TRBJ1-5 | TRBV6-1 | TRBD1 | ASSEGQGNQPQH
TRBJ1-6 | TRBV7-3 | TRBD1 | ASSLRGTGLNSPLH
TRBJ2-1 | TRBV5-4 | TRBD2 | ASSLDGGGIYNEQF
TRBJ2-5 | TRBV5-1 | . | ASSLQDYQQETQY
TRBJ2-5 | TRBV4-3 | TRBD2 | ASSPSWGGGRETQY
TRBJ1-6 | TRBV30 | . | AWRRAQNNSPLH
TRBJ1-2 | TRBV3-1/TRBV3-2 | TRBD1 | ASSEGTGEGYGYT
TRBJ2-2 | TRBV4-2 | . | ASSQVGGRAGTGELF
TRBJ2-3 | TRBV5-1 | . | ASASLTSTDTQY
TRBJ1-2 | TRBV4-3 | . | ASSPDQDSVFGYT
TRBJ1-1 | TRBV29-1 | . | SVAQGLAEAF